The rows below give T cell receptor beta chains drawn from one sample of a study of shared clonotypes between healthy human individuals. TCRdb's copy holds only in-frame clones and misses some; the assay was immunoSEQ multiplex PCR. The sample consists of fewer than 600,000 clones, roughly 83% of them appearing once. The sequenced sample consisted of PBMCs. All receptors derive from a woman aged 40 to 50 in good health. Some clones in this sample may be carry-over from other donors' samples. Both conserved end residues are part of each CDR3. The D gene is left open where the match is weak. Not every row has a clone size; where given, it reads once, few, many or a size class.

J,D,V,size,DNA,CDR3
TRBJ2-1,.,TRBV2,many,TGTGCCAGCAGTGAACTCCTAGCCGATACCTACAATGAGCAGTTCTTC,CASSELLADTYNEQFF
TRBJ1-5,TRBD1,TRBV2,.,TGTGCCAGCAGCCGGGACAGGCAGGCCAATCAGCCCCAGCATTTT,CASSRDRQANQPQHF
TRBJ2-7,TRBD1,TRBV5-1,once,TGCGCCAGCAGCCCGTGGACAGGGGGCGACGAGCAGTACTTC,CASSPWTGGDEQYF
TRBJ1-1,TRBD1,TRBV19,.,TGTGCCAGTAGTATAGGTCAGGGGGCGCAGGCTTTCTTT,CASSIGQGAQAFF
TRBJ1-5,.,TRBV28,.,TGTGCCAGCAGTTTAACCCTGGATAGCCATCAGCCCCAGCATTTT,CASSLTLDSHQPQHF
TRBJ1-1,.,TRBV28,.,TGTGCCAGCAGTTTCGGGGGCCAGAACACCCCCACTGAAGCTTTCTTT,CASSFGGQNTPTEAFF
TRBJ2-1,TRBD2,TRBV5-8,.,TGTGCCAGCAGCTTGATTCTAGCGGGAGGGCCCGGCTCCTACAATGAGCAGTTCTTC,CASSLILAGGPGSYNEQFF
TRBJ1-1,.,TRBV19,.,TGTGCCAGTAGTAGGAGTGGTCGGGGGAACACTGAAGCTTTCTTT,CASSRSGRGNTEAFF
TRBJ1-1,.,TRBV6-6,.,TGTGCCAGTGCAGTCCAAATGAACACTGAAGCTTTCTTT,CASAVQMNTEAFF
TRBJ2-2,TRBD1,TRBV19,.,TGTGCCAGTAGTAACCAGGGGGCCGACACCGGGGAGCTGTTTTTT,CASSNQGADTGELFF
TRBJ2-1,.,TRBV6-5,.,TGTGCCAGCAGCCCTCCCGGGAGTCGATCCCATGAGCAGTTCTTC,CASSPPGSRSHEQFF
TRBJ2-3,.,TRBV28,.,TGTGCCAGCAGCCCCTCTGGTGGGCACACAGATACGCAGTATTTT,CASSPSGGHTDTQYF
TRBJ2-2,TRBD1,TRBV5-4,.,TGTGCCAGCAGCACACCACGACAGGGGGCCGCCGGGGAGCTGTTTTTT,CASSTPRQGAAGELFF
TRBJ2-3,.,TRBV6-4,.,TGTGCCAGCAGTCCCGGGGCACAGACAGATACGCAGTATTTT,CASSPGAQTDTQYF
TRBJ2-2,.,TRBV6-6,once,TGTGCCAGCATTCCCCGAGGGGGGTTCCCCGGGGAGCTGTTTTTT,CASIPRGGFPGELFF
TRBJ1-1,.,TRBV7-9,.,TGTGCCAGCAGCCTCCGGGACACAAACACTGAAGCTTTCTTT,CASSLRDTNTEAFF
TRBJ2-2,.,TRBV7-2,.,TGTGCCAGCAGCTTAGAGGCCGTGGGAGGTGGTACCGGGGAGCTGTTTTTT,CASSLEAVGGGTGELFF
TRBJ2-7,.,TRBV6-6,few,TGTGCCAGCAGTTTTGGGCTAGAGGGCTACGAGCAGTACTTC,CASSFGLEGYEQYF
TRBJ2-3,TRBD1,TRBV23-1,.,TGCGCCAGCAGTCAGTCGGGACAGGGAAGCACAGATACGCAGTATTTT,CASSQSGQGSTDTQYF
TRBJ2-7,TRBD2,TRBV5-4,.,TGTGCCAGCAGAAAGGCCGGGACTAGCGTAACCTACGAGCAGTACTTC,CASRKAGTSVTYEQYF
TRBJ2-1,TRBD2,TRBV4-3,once,TGCGCCAGCAGCCAAGATCCCAGGCGGGAGTCCTACAATGAGCAGTTCTTC,CASSQDPRRESYNEQFF
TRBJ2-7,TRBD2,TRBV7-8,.,TGTGCCAGCAGCTTAGCACTAGCGCGGGAGCAGTACTTC,CASSLALAREQYF